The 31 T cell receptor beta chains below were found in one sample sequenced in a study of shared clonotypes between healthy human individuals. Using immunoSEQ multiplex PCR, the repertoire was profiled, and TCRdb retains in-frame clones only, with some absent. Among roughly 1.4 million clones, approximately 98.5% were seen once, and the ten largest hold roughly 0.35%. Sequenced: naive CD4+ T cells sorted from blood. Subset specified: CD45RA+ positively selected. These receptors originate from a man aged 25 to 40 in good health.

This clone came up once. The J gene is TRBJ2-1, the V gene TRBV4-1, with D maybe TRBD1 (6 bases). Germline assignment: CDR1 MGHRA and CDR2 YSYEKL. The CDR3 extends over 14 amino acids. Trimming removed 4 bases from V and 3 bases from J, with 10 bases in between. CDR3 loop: CASSLDRNYNEQFF. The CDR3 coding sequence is TGCGCCAGCAGCCTTGACAGGAACTACAATGAGCAGTTCTTC.

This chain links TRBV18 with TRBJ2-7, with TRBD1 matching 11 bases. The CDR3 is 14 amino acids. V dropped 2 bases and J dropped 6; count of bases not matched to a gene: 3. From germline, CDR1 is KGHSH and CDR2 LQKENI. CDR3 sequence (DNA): TGTGCCAGCTCACCAACCGGGACAGGGGGCGAGCAGTACTTC. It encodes CASSPTGTGGEQYF.

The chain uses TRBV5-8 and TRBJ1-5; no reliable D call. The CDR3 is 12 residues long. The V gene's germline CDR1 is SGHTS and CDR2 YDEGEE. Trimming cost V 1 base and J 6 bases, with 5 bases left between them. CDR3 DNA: TGTGCCAGCAGCTTGTTAAGTCAGCCCCAGCATTTT. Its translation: CASSLLSQPQHF.

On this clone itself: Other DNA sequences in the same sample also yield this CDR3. The CDR3 loop reads CASSISLGPQHF. The CDR3 nucleotides are TGTGCCAGTAGTATTAGCCTTGGGCCCCAGCATTTT. This chain joins TRBV19 and TRBJ1-5; the D is unclear. Trimming took off 3 bases at V and 9 bases at J, with 9 bases between the two ends. The length of the CDR3 is 12 residues. Germline loops: CDR1 LNHDA, CDR2 SQIVND (reference sequence).

This CDR3 is CASSYSARRYGYTF. For the CDR3, the DNA is TGTGCCAGCAGTTACTCGGCCCGGAGGTATGGCTACACCTTC. V and J are TRBV6-5 and TRBJ1-2; no clear D gene. Trimming stripped 0 bases from V and 5 bases from J, with 10 bases between. The CDR3 sequence is 14 residues long. The germline CDR1 and CDR2 sequences are MNHEY and SVGAGI.

The CDR3 sequence is CASSQTTGSQYF. CDR3 DNA: TGTGCCAGCAGTCAAACGACAGGTTCGCAGTACTTC. The chain carries TRBV6-5 and TRBJ2-7; possibly TRBD1 for D (6 bases). Trimming shortened V by 5 bases and J by 9 bases, and 14 bases separated the two germline ends. This CDR3 is built from 12 residues. CDR1 and CDR2 from the germline V gene are MNHEY and SVGAGI.

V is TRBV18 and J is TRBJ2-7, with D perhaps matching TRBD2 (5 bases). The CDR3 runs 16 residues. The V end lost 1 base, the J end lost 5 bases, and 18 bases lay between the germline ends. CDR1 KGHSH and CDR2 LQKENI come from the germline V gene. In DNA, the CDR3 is TGTGCCAGCTCACCACTGTTCCGACTCGGGAAGAACGAGCAGTACTTC. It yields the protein CASSPLFRLGKNEQYF.

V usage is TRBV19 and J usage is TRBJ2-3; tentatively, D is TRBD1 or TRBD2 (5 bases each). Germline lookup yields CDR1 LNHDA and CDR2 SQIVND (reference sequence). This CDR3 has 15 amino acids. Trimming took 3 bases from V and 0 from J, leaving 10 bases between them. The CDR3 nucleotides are TGTGCCAGTAGTATTCGGGACCCGAGCACAGATACGCAGTATTTT. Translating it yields CASSIRDPSTDTQYF.

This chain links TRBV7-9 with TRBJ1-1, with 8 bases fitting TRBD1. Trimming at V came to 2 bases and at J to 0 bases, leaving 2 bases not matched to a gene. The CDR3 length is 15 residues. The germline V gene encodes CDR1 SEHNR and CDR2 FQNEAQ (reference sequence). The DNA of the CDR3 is TGTGCCAGCAGCTTAATGGGACAGGTGAACACTGAAGCTTTCTTT. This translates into CASSLMGQVNTEAFF.

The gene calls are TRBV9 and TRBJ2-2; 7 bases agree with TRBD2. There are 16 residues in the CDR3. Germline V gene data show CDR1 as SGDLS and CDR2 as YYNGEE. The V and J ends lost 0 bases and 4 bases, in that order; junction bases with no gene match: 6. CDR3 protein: CASSVEGGSSTGELFF. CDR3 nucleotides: TGTGCCAGCAGCGTAGAGGGCGGGAGCAGCACCGGGGAGCTGTTTTTT. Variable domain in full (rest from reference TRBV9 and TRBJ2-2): DSGVTQTPKHLITATGQRVTLRCSPRSGDLSVYWYQQSLDQGLQFLIQYYNGEERAKGNILERFSAQQFPDLHSELNLSSLELGDSALYFCASSVEGGSSTGELFFGEGSRLTVL.

The CDR3 DNA sequence: TGTGCCAGCAGCCGACTAGCGGGCGCTTACAATGAGCAGTTCTTC. Translation: CASSRLAGAYNEQFF. The chain combines TRBV6-6 with TRBJ2-1; 10 positions match TRBD2. This CDR3 has 15 amino acids. From germline, CDR1 is MNHNY and CDR2 SVGAGI (reference sequence). The ends lost 6 bases at V and 4 bases at J; junction bases unmatched: 6.

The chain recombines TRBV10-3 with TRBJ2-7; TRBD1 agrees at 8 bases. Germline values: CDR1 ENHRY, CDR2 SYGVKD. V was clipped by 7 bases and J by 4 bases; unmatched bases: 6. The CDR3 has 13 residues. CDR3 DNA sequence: TGTGCCATCACCCCGGGACAGGCTTACGAGCAGTACTTC. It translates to CAITPGQAYEQYF.

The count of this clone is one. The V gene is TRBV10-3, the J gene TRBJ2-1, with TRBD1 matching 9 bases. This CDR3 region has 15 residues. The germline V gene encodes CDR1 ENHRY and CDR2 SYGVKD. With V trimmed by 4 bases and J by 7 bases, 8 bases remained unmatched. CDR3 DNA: TGTGCCATCAGTGCCGCCGGACAGGGGCGGAATGAGCAGTTCTTC. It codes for CAISAAGQGRNEQFF.

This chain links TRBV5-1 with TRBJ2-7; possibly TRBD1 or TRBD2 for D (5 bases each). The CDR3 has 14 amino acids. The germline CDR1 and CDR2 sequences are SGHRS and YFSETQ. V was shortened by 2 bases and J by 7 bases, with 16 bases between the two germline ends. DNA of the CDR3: TGCGCCAGCAGCTTTTCAGTGGGGGAGAGTGAGCAGTACTTC. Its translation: CASSFSVGESEQYF.

CDR3 residues: CASSEWRTTDTQYF. DNA of the CDR3: TGCGCCAGCAGTGAATGGCGGACCACAGATACGCAGTATTTT. The gene calls are TRBV10-1 and TRBJ2-3; D not resolved. CDR3 length equals 14 residues. V lost 3 bases to trimming and J lost 2 bases, with 9 bases between them. The V gene's germline CDR1 is WNHNN and CDR2 SYGVQD (reference sequence).

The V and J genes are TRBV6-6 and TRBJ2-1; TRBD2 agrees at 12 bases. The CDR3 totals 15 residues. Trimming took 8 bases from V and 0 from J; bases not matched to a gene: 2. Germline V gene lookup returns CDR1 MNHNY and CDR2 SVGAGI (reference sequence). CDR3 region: CASGLAGSSYNEQFF. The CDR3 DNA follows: TGTGCCAGCGGACTAGCGGGAAGCTCCTACAATGAGCAGTTCTTC.

CDR3 DNA sequence: TGCGCCAGCAACCGGGGGGGATCAGATACGCAGTATTTT. This codes for CASNRGGSDTQYF. The chain recombines TRBV5-1 with TRBJ2-3; 8 bases are shared with TRBD2. The V gene end was trimmed by 6 bases and the J gene end by 4 bases; junction bases not matched to a gene: 4. Germline V CDR1 and CDR2: SGHRS, YFSETQ. The CDR3 has 13 residues. Looking up the rest from reference TRBV5-1 and TRBJ2-3 gives the full variable domain: KAGVTQTPRYLIKTRGQQVTLSCSPISGHRSVSWYQQTPGQGLQFLFEYFSETQRNKGNFPGRFSGRQFSNSRSEMNVSTLELGDSALYLCASNRGGSDTQYFGPGTRLTVL.

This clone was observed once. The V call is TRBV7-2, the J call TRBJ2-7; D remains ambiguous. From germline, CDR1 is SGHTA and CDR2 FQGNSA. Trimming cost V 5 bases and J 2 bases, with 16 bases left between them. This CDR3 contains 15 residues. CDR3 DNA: TGTGCCAGCAGCCCAAAGGCCTGGGTCACCTACGAGCAGTACTTC. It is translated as CASSPKAWVTYEQYF.

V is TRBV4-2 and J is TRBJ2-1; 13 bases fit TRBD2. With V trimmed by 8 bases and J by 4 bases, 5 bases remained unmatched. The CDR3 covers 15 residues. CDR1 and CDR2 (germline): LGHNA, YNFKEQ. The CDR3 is CASATTSGRYNEQFF. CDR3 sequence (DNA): TGTGCCAGCGCCACGACTAGCGGGAGGTACAATGAGCAGTTCTTC.

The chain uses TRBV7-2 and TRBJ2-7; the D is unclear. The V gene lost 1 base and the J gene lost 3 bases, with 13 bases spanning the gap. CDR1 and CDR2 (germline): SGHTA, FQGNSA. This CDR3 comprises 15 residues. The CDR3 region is CASSLETVIGYEQYF. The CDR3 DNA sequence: TGTGCCAGCAGCTTAGAGACGGTCATAGGCTACGAGCAGTACTTC.

The CDR3 sequence: CAAAGRGTSLNQPQHF. For the CDR3, the DNA is TGTGCAGCAGCGGGGCGGGGGACGTCCCTCAATCAGCCCCAGCATTTT. The rearrangement links TRBV6-4 to TRBJ1-5; maybe TRBD1 (5 bases). Germline V gene sequence: CDR1 MRHNA, CDR2 SNTAGT. The length of the CDR3 is 16 residues.

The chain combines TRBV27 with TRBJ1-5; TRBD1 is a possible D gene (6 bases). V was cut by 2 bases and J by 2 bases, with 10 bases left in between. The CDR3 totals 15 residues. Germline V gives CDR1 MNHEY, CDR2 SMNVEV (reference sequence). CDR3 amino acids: CASSLRGAGNQPQHF. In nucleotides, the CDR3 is TGTGCCAGCAGTTTACGGGGGGCCGGCAATCAGCCCCAGCATTTT.

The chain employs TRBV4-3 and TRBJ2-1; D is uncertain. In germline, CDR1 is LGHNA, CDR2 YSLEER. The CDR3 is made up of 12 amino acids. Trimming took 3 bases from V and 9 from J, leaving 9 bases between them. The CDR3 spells CASSQAMGEQFF. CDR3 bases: TGCGCCAGCAGCCAGGCCATGGGTGAGCAGTTCTTC.

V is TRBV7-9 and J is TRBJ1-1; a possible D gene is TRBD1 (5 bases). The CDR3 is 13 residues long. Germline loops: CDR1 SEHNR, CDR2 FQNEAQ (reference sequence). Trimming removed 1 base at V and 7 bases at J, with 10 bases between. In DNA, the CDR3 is TGTGCCAGCAGCTTAGGGCAGGGCTTTGAAGCTTTCTTT. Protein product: CASSLGQGFEAFF.

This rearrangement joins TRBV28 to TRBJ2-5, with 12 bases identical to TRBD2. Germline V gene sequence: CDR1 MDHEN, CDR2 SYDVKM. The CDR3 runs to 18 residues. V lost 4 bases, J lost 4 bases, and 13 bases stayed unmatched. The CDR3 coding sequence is TGTGCCAGCAGTTGGGGGAAAGGAACTAGCGGGAGGCCAGAGACCCAGTACTTC. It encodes CASSWGKGTSGRPETQYF.

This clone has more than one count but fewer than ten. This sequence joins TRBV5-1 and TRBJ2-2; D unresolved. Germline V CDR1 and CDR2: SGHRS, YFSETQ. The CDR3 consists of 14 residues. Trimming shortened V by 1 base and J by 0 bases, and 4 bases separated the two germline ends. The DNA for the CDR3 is TGCGCCAGCAGCTTGAATCCGAACACCGGGGAGCTGTTTTTT. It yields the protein CASSLNPNTGELFF.

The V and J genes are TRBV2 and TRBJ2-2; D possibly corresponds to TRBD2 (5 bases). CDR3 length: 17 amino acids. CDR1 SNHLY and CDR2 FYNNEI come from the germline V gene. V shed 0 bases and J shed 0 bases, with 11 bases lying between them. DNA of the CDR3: TGTGCCAGCAGTGAAGCGCGGGTAGCCTCGAACACCGGGGAGCTGTTTTTT. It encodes CASSEARVASNTGELFF.

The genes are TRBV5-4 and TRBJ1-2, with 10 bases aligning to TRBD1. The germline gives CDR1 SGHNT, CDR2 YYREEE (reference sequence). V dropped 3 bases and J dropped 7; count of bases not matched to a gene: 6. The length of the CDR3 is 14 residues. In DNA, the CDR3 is TGTGCCAGCAGCTCCGGGACAGGGGAATTTGGCTACACCTTC. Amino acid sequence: CASSSGTGEFGYTF.

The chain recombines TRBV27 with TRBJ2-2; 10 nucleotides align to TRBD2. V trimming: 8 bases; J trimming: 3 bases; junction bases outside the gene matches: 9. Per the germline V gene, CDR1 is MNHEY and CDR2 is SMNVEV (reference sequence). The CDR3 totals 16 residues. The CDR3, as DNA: TGTGCCAGCGGCAAACTAGCGGGGACTTACACCGGGGAGCTGTTTTTT. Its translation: CASGKLAGTYTGELFF.

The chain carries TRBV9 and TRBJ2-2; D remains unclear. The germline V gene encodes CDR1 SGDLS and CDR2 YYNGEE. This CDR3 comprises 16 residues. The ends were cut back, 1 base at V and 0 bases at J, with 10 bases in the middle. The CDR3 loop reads CASSVTVASNTGELFF. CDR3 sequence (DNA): TGTGCCAGCAGCGTAACAGTAGCTTCGAACACCGGGGAGCTGTTTTTT.

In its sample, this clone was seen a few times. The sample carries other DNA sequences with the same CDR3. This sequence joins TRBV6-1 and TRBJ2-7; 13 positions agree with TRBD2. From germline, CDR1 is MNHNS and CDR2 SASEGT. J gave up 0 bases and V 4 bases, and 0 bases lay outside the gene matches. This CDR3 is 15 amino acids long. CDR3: CASSGTSGSSYEQYF. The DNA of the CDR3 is TGTGCCAGCAGTGGGACTAGCGGGAGCTCCTACGAGCAGTACTTC.